Below are 4 T cell receptor beta chains sequenced from a single sample in a study of radiation and T cells in renal cell carcinoma. Assay: immunoSEQ multiplex PCR; the TCRdb copy retains only in-frame clones and omits some. The data hold 20,000 to 30,000 clones, with approximately 81% observed a single time. The time point here: blood 2 weeks post-SBRT. As to treatment: 15 Gy SBRT to primary tumor, nephrectomy 4 weeks later. The material was blood, obtained from a patient whose treatment included radiotherapy and nephrectomy. Source of these receptors: a man aged 60 to 75 with renal cell carcinoma.

The rearrangement uses TRBV27 and TRBJ1-1; unclear D gene. CDR3 length: 13 amino acids. CDR1 is MNHEY and CDR2 is SMNVEV in the germline V gene (reference sequence). The ends were cut back, 10 bases at V and 3 bases at J, with 15 bases in the middle. This chain's CDR3 is CATADDKYTEAFF. CDR3 coding DNA: TGTGCCACCGCGGACGACAAATACACTGAAGCTTTCTTT.

The V and J genes are TRBV7-9 and TRBJ2-5, with D possibly matching TRBD2 (6 bases). The last part of the DNA fits TRBJ2-7 better; the J call may be wrong. This CDR3 has 11 amino acids. Germline V gene sequence: CDR1 SEHNR, CDR2 FQNEAQ (reference sequence). CDR3 DNA: TGTGCCACCGCGGGGCCCTACGAGCAGTACTTC. This codes for CATAGPYEQYF.

The chain uses TRBV30 and TRBJ2-3; 10 positions agree with TRBD2. CDR3 size: 16 residues. Germline CDR1 GTSNPN, CDR2 SVGIG (reference sequence). The V and J ends lost 8 bases and 4 bases, in that order; junction bases with no gene match: 15. CDR3 protein: CAQGLAGEPPPDTQYF. CDR3 sequence (DNA): TGTGCCCAGGGGCTAGCGGGAGAGCCCCCCCCAGATACGCAGTATTTT.

This sequence joins TRBV7-8 and TRBJ2-3; 8 bases match TRBD2. The CDR3 consists of 15 residues. Germline assignment: CDR1 SGHVS and CDR2 FQNEAQ. J lost 6 bases, V lost 5 bases, and 10 bases had no gene match. CDR3 nucleotides: TGTGCCAGCAGCCCTGGGGGGACTAGTACCGATACGCAGTATTTT. Translation gives CASSPGGTSTDTQYF. The complete variable domain, with remaining parts taken from reference TRBV7-8 and TRBJ2-3, reads GAGVSQSPRYKVAKRGQDVALRCDPISGHVSLFWYQQALGQGPEFLTYFQNEAQLDKSGLPSDRFFAERPEGSVSTLKIQRTQQEDSAVYLCASSPGGTSTDTQYFGPGTRLTVL.